The present T cell receptor (beta chain) was sequenced within a study of OX40 agonist ivuxolimab in advanced cancers. Clones were read by immunoSEQ multiplex PCR, and TCRdb kept only the in-frame ones, dropping some. The data show some 58,000 clones, with roughly 85% seen just once and approximately 0.61% held by the top ten. The length of the CDR3 is 17 residues. CDR1 and CDR2 from the germline V gene are MDHEN and SYDVKM. V lost 7 bases and J lost 6, with 26 bases in between. V gene TRBV28 combines with J gene TRBJ2-3, with D tentatively TRBD1 or TRBD2 (5 bases each). The sequence was obtained from an adult with an advanced solid tumor such as melanoma, head and neck, liver or kidney cancer. This sample comprised CD4+ or CD8+ T cells sorted from blood, obtained in a trial of the OX40 agonist ivuxolimab. CDR3 region: CASTHPRDVREGDTQYF. The CDR3 coding sequence is TGTGCCAGCACCCACCCCCGGGACGTCCGTGAAGGGGATACGCAGTATTTT. Looking up the rest from reference TRBV28 and TRBJ2-3 gives the full variable domain: DVKVTQSSRYLVKRTGEKVFLECVQDMDHENMFWYRQDPGLGLRLIYFSYDVKMKEKGDIPEGYSVSREKKERFSLILESASTNQTSMYLCASTHPRDVREGDTQYFGPGTRLTVL.